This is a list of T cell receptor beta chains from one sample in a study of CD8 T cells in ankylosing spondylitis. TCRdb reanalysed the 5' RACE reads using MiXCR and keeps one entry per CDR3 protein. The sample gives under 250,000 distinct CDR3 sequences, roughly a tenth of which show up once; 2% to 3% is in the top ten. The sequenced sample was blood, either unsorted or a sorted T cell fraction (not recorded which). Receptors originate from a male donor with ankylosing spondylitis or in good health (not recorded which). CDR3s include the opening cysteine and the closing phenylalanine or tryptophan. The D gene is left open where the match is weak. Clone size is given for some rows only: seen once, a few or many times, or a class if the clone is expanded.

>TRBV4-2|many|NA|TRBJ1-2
CASSQDTNALDGYTF
TGTGCCAGCAGCCAAGATACTAACGCTTTGGATGGCTACACCTTC
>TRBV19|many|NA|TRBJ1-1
CASGQSVEAFF
TGTGCCAGTGGACAGTCTGTGGAAGCTTTCTTT
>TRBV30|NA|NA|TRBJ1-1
CAWSPRQSYLNTEAFF
TGTGCCTGGAGTCCGCGACAGAGTTACCTGAACACTGAAGCTTTCTTT
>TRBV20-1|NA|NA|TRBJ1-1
CSAIGTRNTEAFF
TGCAGTGCTATCGGGACCCGGAACACTGAAGCTTTCTTT
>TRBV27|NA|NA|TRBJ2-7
CASSLSWGAPLSDEQYF
TGTGCCAGCAGTTTATCGTGGGGAGCCCCCCTATCCGACGAGCAGTACTTC
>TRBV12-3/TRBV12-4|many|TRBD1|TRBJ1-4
CASSMDRGTSTNEKLFF
TGTGCCAGCAGCATGGACAGGGGCACCTCAACTAATGAAAAACTGTTTTTT
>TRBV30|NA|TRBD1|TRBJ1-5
CAWSQGGQPQHF
TGTGCCTGGAGCCAAGGGGGCCAGCCCCAGCATTTT
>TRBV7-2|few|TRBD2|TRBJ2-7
CASSLRTSEVYEQYF
TGTGCCAGCAGCCTCCGGACTAGCGAGGTCTACGAGCAGTACTTC
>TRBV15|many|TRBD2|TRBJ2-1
CATSVAGGLNEQFF
TGTGCCACCAGCGTAGCGGGGGGACTCAATGAGCAGTTCTTC
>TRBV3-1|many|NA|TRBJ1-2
CASSQDLGEGGSGYTF
TGTGCCAGCAGCCAAGATCTCGGGGAGGGCGGATCTGGCTACACCTTC
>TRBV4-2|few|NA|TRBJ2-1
CASSQISGGGYNEQFF
TGTGCCAGCAGCCAGATTTCAGGAGGGGGGTACAATGAGCAGTTCTTC
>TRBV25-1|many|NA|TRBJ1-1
CASSDSTRADAFF
TGTGCCAGCAGTGATTCGACCCGAGCAGACGCTTTCTTT
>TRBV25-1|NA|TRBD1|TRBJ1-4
CASSAEDRMEATNEKLFF
TGTGCCAGCAGTGCAGAGGACAGGATGGAAGCAACTAATGAAAAACTGTTTTTT
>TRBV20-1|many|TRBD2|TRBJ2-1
CSARGEREGLNEQFF
TGCAGTGCTAGAGGTGAGCGGGAGGGCCTCAATGAGCAGTTCTTC
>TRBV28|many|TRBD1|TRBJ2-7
CASSFQGQLSYEQYF
TGTGCCAGCAGTTTCCAGGGACAGCTCTCCTACGAGCAGTACTTC
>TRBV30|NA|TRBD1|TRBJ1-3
CAWSQGAGTSGNTIYF
TGTGCCTGGAGCCAGGGGGCGGGTACCTCTGGAAACACCATATATTTT
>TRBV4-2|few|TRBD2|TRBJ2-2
CASSLGPRPTTSGRAWRTGELFF
TGTGCCAGCAGCCTCGGGCCGCGACCGACGACTAGCGGGAGGGCTTGGAGGACCGGGGAGCTGTTTTTT
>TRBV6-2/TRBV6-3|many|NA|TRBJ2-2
CASSYYTTGELFF
TGTGCCAGCAGTTACTACACCACCGGGGAGCTGTTTTTT
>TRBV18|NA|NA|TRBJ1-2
CASSPTDRANYGYTF
TGTGCCAGCTCACCAACCGACAGAGCTAACTATGGCTACACCTTC
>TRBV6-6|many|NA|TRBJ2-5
CASSSGPLLGQYF
TGTGCCAGCAGTTCCGGGCCTTTGCTGGGCCAGTACTTC
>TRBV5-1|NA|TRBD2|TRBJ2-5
CASSFAGAQYF
TGCGCCAGCAGCTTTGCGGGGGCCCAGTACTTC
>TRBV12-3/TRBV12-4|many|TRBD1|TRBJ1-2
CASSSPDRGNYGYTF
TGTGCCAGCAGTTCACCCGACAGGGGAAACTATGGCTACACCTTC
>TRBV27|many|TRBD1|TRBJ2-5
CASSQTGGQETQYF
TGTGCCAGCAGTCAGACAGGGGGCCAAGAGACCCAGTACTTC
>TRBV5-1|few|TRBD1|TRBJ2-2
CASTETQGAGELFF
TGCGCCAGCACCGAGACGCAGGGGGCCGGGGAGCTGTTTTTT
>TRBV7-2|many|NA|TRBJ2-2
CASSPGGQEELFF
TGTGCCAGCAGCCCGGGGGGACAGGAAGAGCTGTTTTTT
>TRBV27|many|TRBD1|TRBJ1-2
CASFSPGQGLGYTF
TGTGCCAGCTTTTCCCCGGGACAGGGCCTTGGCTACACCTTC
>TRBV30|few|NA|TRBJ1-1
CAWSPGANTEAFF
TGTGCCTGGAGTCCAGGGGCGAACACTGAAGCTTTCTTT
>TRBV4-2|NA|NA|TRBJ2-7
CASSQEFGWTYEQYF
TGTGCCAGCAGCCAAGAATTCGGTTGGACCTACGAGCAGTACTTC
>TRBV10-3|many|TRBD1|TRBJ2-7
CAISEFGQVYEQYF
TGTGCCATCAGTGAGTTTGGACAGGTCTACGAGCAGTACTTC
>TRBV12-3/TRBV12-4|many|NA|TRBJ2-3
CASSPDGASTDTQYF
TGTGCCAGCAGTCCGGACGGCGCTAGCACAGATACGCAGTATTTT
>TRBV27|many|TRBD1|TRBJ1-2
CASRTGAHGYTF
TGTGCCAGCAGAACAGGGGCCCATGGCTACACCTTC
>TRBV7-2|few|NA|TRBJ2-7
CASSLGGARYEQYF
TGTGCCAGCAGCCTAGGGGGGGCCAGATACGAGCAGTACTTC
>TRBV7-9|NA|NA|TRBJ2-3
CASASNRRGHTDTQYF
TGTGCCAGCGCCTCCAATCGCCGGGGGCACACAGATACGCAGTATTTT
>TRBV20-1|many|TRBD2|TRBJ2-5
CSARVPELLAGVSETQYF
TGCAGTGCTAGAGTTCCCGAGTTATTAGCGGGAGTTTCGGAGACCCAGTACTTC
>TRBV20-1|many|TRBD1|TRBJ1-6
CSARDPGQRNNSPLHF
TGCAGTGCTAGGGATCCGGGACAGCGAAATAATTCACCCCTCCACTTT
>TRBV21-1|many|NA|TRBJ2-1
CASSAPGGLAYPYNEQFF
TGTGCCAGCAGCGCCCCGGGGGGACTAGCGTACCCCTACAATGAGCAGTTCTTC
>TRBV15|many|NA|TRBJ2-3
CATSRDGAGGTDTQYF
TGTGCCACCAGCAGAGATGGGGCAGGGGGCACAGATACGCAGTATTTT
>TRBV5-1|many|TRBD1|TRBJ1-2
CASSPDRHGYTF
TGCGCCAGCAGCCCGGACAGGCATGGCTACACCTTC
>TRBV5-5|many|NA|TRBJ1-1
CASSFGGYGTEAFF
TGTGCCAGCAGCTTCGGGGGGTATGGCACTGAAGCTTTCTTT
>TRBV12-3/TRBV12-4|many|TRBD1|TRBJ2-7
CASTPTGQGAYEQYF
TGTGCCAGCACCCCCACCGGACAGGGGGCCTACGAGCAGTACTTC
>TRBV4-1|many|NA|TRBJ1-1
CASSRGQRNTEAFF
TGCGCCAGCAGCCGAGGGCAAAGGAACACTGAAGCTTTCTTT
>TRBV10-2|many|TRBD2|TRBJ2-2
CASSVRTSGSAGTGELFF
TGCGCCAGCAGTGTTCGGACTAGCGGGAGCGCGGGAACCGGGGAGCTGTTTTTT
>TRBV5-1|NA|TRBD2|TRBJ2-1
CASSWGGLNNEQFF
TGCGCCAGCAGCTGGGGGGGACTTAACAATGAGCAGTTCTTC
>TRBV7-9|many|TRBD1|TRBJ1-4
CASSSGQGGTNEKLFF
TGTGCCAGCAGCTCCGGACAGGGAGGTACTAATGAAAAACTGTTTTTT
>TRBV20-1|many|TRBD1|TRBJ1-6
CSARSPGTGESSPLHF
TGCAGTGCCCGATCCCCCGGGACAGGGGAGAGTTCACCCCTCCACTTT
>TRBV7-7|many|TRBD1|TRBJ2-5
CASSRDREGTQYF
TGTGCCAGCAGCCGCGACAGGGAAGGGACCCAGTACTTC
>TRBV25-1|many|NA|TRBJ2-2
CASSEGGWEENTGELFF
TGTGCCAGCAGTGAAGGAGGGTGGGAGGAGAACACCGGGGAGCTGTTTTTT
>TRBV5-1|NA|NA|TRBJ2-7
CASSLEEGIPYEQYF
TGCGCCAGCAGCTTGGAGGAGGGGATTCCCTACGAGCAGTACTTC
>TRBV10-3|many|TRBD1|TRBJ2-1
CAIREGQGYNEQFF
TGTGCCATCAGAGAGGGACAGGGCTACAATGAGCAGTTCTTC
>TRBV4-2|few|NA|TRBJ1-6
CASSQSTPGRLYNSPLHF
TGTGCCAGCAGCCAGAGTACTCCGGGACGTCTATATAATTCACCCCTCCACTTT
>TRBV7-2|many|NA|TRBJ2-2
CASSFLRGDGTGELFF
TGTGCCAGCAGCTTTCTGCGGGGTGATGGCACCGGGGAGCTGTTTTTT
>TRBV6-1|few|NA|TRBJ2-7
CASRDRISYEQYF
TGTGCCAGCAGAGACAGGATTTCCTACGAGCAGTACTTC
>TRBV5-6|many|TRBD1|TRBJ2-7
CASGTGGLYEQYF
TGTGCCAGCGGGACAGGGGGGCTCTACGAGCAGTACTTC
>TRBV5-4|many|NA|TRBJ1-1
CASSLGRPNTEAFF
TGTGCCAGCAGCTTGGGACGGCCGAACACTGAAGCTTTCTTT
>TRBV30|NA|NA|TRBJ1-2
CAWTVNYGYTF
TGTGCCTGGACAGTTAATTATGGCTACACCTTC
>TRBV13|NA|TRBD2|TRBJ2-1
CASSSAGGLSEQFF
TGTGCCAGCAGCTCAGCGGGGGGGCTAAGTGAGCAGTTCTTC
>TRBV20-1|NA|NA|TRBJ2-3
CSADRETDTQYF
TGCAGTGCAGACCGGGAGACTGATACGCAGTATTTT
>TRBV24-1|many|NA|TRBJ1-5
CATSDLKGGRNQPQHF
TGTGCCACCAGTGATTTAAAGGGAGGCCGCAATCAGCCCCAGCATTTT
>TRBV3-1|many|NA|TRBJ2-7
CASSQIGTEGEQYF
TGTGCCAGCAGCCAGATAGGGACTGAAGGCGAGCAGTACTTC